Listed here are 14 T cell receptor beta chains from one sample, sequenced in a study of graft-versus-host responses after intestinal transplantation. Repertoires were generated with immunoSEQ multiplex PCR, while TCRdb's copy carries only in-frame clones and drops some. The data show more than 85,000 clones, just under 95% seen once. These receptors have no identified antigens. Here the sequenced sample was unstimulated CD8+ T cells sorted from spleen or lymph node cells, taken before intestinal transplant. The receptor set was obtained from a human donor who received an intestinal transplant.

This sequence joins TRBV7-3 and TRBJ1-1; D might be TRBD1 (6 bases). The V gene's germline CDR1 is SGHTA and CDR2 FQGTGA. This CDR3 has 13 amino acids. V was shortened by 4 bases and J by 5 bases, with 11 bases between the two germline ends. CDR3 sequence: CASSSLGGTEAFF. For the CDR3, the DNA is TGTGCCAGCAGCTCCCTAGGGGGGACTGAAGCTTTCTTT.

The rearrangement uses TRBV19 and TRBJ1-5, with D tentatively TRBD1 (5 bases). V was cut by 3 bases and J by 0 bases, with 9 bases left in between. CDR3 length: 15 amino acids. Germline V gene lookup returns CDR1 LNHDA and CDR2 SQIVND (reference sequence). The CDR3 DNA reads TGTGCCAGTAGTATCCGGGACGCTAGCAATCAGCCCCAGCATTTT. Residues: CASSIRDASNQPQHF.

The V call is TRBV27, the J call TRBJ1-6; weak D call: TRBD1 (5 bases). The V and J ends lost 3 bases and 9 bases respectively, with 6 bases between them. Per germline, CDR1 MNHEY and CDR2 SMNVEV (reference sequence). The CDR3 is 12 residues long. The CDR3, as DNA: TGTGCCAGCAGTTTTACAGGTTCACCCCTCCACTTT. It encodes CASSFTGSPLHF.

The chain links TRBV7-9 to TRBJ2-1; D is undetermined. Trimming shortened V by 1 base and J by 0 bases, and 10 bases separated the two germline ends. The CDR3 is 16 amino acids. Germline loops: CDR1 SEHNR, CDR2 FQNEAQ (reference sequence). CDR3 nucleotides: TGTGCCAGCAGCTTAGTGCCATCCAGCTCCTACAATGAGCAGTTCTTC. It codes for CASSLVPSSSYNEQFF. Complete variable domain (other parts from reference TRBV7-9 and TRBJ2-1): DTGVSQNPRHKITKRGQNVTFRCDPISEHNRLYWYRQTLGQGPEFLTYFQNEAQLEKSRLLSDRFSAERPKGSFSTLEIQRTEQGDSAMYLCASSLVPSSSYNEQFFGPGTRLTVL.

The CDR3 region has the DNA TGTGCCAGCAGACCTACTAGTTCGACCTACAATGAGCAGTTCTTC. Protein product: CASRPTSSTYNEQFF. The chain is built from TRBV27 and TRBJ2-1, with D possibly being TRBD2 (5 bases). The CDR3 consists of 15 residues. CDR1 is MNHEY and CDR2 is SMNVEV in the germline V gene (reference sequence). The V and J ends lost 6 bases and 2 bases respectively, with 14 bases between them.

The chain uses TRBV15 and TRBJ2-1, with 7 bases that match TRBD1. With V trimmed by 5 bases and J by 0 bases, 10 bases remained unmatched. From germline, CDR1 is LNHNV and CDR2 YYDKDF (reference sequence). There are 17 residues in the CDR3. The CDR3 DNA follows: TGTGCCACCAGCGGTTTGACAGGGATAACCTCCTACAATGAGCAGTTCTTC. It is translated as CATSGLTGITSYNEQFF.

CDR3 region: CASRGGGHNEQFF. The CDR3 nucleotides read TGTGCCAGCAGGGGGGGCGGCCACAATGAGCAGTTCTTC. The chain is built from TRBV27 and TRBJ2-1; D is possibly TRBD1 or TRBD2 (6 bases each). The length of the CDR3 is 13 residues. Between the trimmed V and J ends, which lost 6 bases and 5 bases, there was a span of 11 bases. The germline V gene encodes CDR1 MNHEY and CDR2 SMNVEV (reference sequence).

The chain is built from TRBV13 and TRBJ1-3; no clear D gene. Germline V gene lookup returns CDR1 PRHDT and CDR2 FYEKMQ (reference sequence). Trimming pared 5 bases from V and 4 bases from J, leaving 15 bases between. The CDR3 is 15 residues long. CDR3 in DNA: TGTGCCAGCAGCCATCTTTCGGTCTTCGGAAACACCATATATTTT. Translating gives CASSHLSVFGNTIYF.

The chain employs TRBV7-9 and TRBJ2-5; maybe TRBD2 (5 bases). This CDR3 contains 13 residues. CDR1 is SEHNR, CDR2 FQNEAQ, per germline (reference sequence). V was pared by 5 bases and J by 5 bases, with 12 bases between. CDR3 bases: TGTGCCAGCAGCCCGGACGGAGGCGAGACCCAGTACTTC. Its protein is CASSPDGGETQYF.

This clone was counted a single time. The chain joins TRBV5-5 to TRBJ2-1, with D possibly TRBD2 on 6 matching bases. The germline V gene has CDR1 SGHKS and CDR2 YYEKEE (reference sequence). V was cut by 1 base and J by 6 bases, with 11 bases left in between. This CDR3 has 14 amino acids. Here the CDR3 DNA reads TGTGCCAGCAGCTTGACTAGCCCCCTCAATGAGCAGTTCTTC. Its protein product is CASSLTSPLNEQFF.

This chain's CDR3 is CASTERLAGGPSTDTQYF. The CDR3 region has the DNA TGTGCCAGCACCGAAAGACTAGCGGGAGGGCCGAGCACAGATACGCAGTATTTT. This rearrangement joins TRBV13 to TRBJ2-3; 14 nucleotides align to TRBD2. Germline V gives CDR1 PRHDT, CDR2 FYEKMQ (reference sequence). The CDR3 runs to 18 residues. Trimming took 7 bases from V and 0 from J; bases not matched to a gene: 9.

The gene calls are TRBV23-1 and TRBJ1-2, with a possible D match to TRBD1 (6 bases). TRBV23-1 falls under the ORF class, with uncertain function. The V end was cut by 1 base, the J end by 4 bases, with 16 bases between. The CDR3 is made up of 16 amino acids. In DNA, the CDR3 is TGCGCCAGCAGTCAATACGGACAGTTTGTTTGCTATGGCTACACCTTC. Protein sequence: CASSQYGQFVCYGYTF.

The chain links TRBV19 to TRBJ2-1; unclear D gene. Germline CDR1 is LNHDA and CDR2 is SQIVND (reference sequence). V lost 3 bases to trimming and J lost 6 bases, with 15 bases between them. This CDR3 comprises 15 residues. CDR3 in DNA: TGTGCCAGTAGTATTTCCGGCTACCTGGGCAATGAGCAGTTCTTC. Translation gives CASSISGYLGNEQFF.

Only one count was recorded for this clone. DNA of the CDR3: TGTGCCAGCAGCGGGACAGGGAATAACTATGGCTACACCTTC. It yields the protein CASSGTGNNYGYTF. This chain uses TRBV9 with TRBJ1-2, with 8 positions matching TRBD1. With V trimmed by 3 bases and J by 1 base, 2 bases remained unmatched. The CDR3 totals 14 residues. In germline, CDR1 is SGDLS, CDR2 YYNGEE. Complete variable domain (other parts from reference TRBV9 and TRBJ1-2): DSGVTQTPKHLITATGQRVTLRCSPRSGDLSVYWYQQSLDQGLQFLIQYYNGEERAKGNILERFSAQQFPDLHSELNLSSLELGDSALYFCASSGTGNNYGYTFGSGTRLTVV.